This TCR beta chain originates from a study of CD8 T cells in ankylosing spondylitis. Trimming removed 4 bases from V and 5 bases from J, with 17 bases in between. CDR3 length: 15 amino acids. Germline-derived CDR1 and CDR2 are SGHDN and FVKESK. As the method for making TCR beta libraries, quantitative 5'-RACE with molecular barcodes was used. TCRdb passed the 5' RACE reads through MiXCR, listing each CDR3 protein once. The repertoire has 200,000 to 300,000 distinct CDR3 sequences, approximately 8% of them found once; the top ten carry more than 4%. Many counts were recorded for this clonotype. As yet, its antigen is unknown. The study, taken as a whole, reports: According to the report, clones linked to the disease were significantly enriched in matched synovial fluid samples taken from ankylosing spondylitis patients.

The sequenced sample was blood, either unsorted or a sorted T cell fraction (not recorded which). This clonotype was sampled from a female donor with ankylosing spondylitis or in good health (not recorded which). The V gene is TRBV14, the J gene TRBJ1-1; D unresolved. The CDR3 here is CASSRRVRRSTEAFF. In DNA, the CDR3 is TGTGCCAGCAGCCGCCGCGTGAGGAGGAGTACTGAAGCTTTCTTT.